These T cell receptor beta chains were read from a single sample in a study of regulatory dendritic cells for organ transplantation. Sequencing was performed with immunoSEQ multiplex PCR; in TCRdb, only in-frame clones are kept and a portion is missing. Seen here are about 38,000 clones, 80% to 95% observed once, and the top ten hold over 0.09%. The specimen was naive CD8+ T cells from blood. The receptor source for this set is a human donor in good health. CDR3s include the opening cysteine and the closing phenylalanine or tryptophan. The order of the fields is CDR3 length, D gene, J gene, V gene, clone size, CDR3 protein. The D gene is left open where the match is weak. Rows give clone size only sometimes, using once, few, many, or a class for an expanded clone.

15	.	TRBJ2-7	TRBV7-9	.	CASSFWFGQTYEQYF
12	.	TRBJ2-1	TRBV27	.	CASSSFGRKQFF
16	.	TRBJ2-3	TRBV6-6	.	CASIRGREQGTDTQYF
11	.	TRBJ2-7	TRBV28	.	CASGRSYEQYF
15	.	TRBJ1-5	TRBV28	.	CASSLWGAGNQPQHF
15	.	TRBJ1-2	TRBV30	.	CAWKQALRYNYGYTF
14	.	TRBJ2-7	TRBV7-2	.	CASSLREGHYEQYF
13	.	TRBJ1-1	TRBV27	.	CASSLGGKTEAFF
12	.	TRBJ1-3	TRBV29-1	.	CSVTGTGNTIYF
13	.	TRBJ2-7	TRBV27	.	CASSLSPSTEQYF
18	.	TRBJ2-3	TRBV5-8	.	CASSLAWFVRGVTDTQYF
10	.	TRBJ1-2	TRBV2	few	CASFSGFYTF
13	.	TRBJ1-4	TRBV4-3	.	CASSQNGGEKLFF
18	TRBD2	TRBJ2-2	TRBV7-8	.	CASRIRTSGGTNTGELFF
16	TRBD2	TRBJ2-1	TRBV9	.	CASSVKVAGAAYEQFF
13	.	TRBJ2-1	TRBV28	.	CASTPGQSWEQFF
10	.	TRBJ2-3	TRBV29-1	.	CSVYTDTQYF
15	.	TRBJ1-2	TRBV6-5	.	CASSLGPGRVSGYTF
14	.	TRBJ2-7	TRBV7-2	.	CASSFYDSSYEQYF
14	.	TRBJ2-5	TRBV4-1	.	CASSQWDDQETQYF
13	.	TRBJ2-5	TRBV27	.	CASSSAELETQYF
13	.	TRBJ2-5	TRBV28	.	CASSPTGQETQYF
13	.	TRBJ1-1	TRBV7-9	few	CASSLAGHTEAFF
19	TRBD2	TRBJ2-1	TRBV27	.	CASSIRTSGRDIPYNEQFF
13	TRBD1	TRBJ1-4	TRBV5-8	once	CASSGTVLEKLFF
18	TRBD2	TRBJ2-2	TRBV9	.	CASSVFTSGNPGTGELFF
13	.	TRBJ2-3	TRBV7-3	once	CASSPRRGDTQYF
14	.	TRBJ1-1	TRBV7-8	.	CASSPDLMGREAFF
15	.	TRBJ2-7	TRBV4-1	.	CASSQVTQGTYEQYF
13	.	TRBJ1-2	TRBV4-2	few	CASSPWRLYGYTF
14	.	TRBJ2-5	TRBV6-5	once	CASSYSAGLETQYF
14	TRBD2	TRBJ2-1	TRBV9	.	CASGPSGAYNEQFF
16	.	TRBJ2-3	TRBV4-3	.	CASSQGGSQSTDTQYF
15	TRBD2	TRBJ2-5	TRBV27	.	CASSLRLAGQETQYF
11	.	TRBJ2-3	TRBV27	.	CASSDTDTQYF
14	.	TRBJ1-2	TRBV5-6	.	CASSLSGADRGYTF
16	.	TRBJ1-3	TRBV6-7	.	CASILEEGRFLSPIYF
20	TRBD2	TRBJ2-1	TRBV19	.	CASSISPFYSGRVGGNEQFF
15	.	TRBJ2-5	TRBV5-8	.	CASSSPGPGGETQYF
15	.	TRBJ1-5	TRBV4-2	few	CASSAQGRFDQPQHF
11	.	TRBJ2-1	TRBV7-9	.	CASSLFGEQFF
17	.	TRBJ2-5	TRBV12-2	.	CASRSCSEVRYQETQYF
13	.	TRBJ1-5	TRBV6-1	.	CASSLPGNQPQHF
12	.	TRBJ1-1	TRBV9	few	CASSLLNGAAFF
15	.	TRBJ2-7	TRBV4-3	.	CASSQDAGLSYEQYF
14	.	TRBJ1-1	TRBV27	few	CASSFQGVNTEAFF
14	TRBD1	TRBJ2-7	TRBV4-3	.	CASSPRTGGYEQYF
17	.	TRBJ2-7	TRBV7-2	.	CASSLFFGGQTYYEQYF
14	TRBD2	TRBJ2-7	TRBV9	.	CASGGSGSKGEQYF
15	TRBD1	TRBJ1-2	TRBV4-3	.	CASSQGQGALYGYTF
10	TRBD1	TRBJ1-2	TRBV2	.	CASMGQGPIF
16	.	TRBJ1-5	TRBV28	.	CASSLLVRDSNQPQHF
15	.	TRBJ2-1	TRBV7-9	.	CASSHPLGPNNEQFF
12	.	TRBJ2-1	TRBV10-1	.	CASSRDGNEQFF
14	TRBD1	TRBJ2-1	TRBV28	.	CASSRQGGDNEQFF
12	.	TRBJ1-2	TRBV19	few	CARFVVGYGYTF
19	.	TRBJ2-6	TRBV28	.	CASSLSGPTAISGANVLTF
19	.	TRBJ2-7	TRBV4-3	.	CASSQDFRRRGRVTYEQYF
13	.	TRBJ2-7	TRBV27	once	CASSLSLSYEQYF
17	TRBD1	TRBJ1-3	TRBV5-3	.	CARSWEPGQSSGNTIYF